Listed here are 5 T cell receptor beta chains from one sample, sequenced in a study of blood T cells in healthy people across ages. Then a second PCR, running about 6 to 11 cycles, was carried out with a sample-barcoded 5' primer and a J-beta primer mix. TCRdb fed the 5' RACE reads into MiXCR, producing one record per CDR3 protein. This table holds around 780,000 distinct CDR3 sequences, roughly 50% found once. What was sequenced was blood. Receptors were obtained from a man in his forties in good health.

This clonotype appeared a few times. V gene TRBV27 combines with J gene TRBJ1-2, with 7 bases aligning to TRBD1. The V gene's germline CDR1 is MNHEY and CDR2 SMNVEV (reference sequence). The CDR3 is 15 residues long. J was trimmed by 5 bases and V by 2 bases; bases with no gene match: 8. The CDR3 here is CASSLPPAGQYGYTF. DNA for the CDR3: TGTGCCAGCAGTTTACCCCCCGCGGGACAGTATGGCTACACCTTC.

This clonotype was observed a single time. This chain connects TRBV7-8 to TRBJ2-7, with unresolved D. This CDR3 region has 14 residues. Germline V lookup: CDR1 SGHVS, CDR2 FQNEAQ. Trimming pared 4 bases from V and 4 bases from J, leaving 14 bases between. The CDR3 loop is CASSSPSGSYEQYF. CDR3 bases: TGTGCCAGCAGCTCCCCTTCAGGTAGTTACGAGCAGTACTTC.

This chain joins TRBV12-3 or TRBV12-4 and TRBJ1-4; 11 bases fit TRBD1. This CDR3 contains 14 residues. The trim removed 3 bases at V and 7 bases at J, leaving 1 base unmatched. CDR3: CASSFGTGGEKLFF. In nucleotides, the CDR3 is TGTGCCAGCAGTTTCGGGACAGGGGGTGAAAAACTGTTTTTT.

There are a few counts of this clonotype. The V and J genes are TRBV12-3 or TRBV12-4 and TRBJ2-5, with TRBD2 identical over 11 bases. V lost 4 bases and J lost 0; bases outside the gene matches: 7. The CDR3 has 17 amino acids. CDR3 residues: CASSSPSGGMYQETQYF. Written as DNA, the CDR3 is TGTGCCAGCAGTTCCCCTAGCGGGGGGATGTACCAAGAGACCCAGTACTTC.

This chain links TRBV7-2 with TRBJ2-5; D possibly corresponds to TRBD2 (7 bases). This CDR3 spans 16 amino acids. Germline values: CDR1 SGHTA, CDR2 FQGNSA. V gave up 0 bases and J gave up 5 bases, with 16 bases separating them. The CDR3 is CASSLAGRRRGETQYF. The CDR3 bases are TGTGCCAGCAGCTTAGCCGGGAGGAGGAGGGGGGAGACCCAGTACTTC.